This TCR beta chain was observed in a study of T-cell reconstitution after alpha-beta-depleted transplantation in children. Study conclusions and caveats: The study reportedly traced alpha-beta T cells about two months after transplant to several hundred expanded graft clones. It was surviving recipient T cells and thymic progenitors that gave some patients high TCRbeta diversity at day 60. Once a year had passed after transplant, T-cell counts and diversity came mostly from newly produced T cells.

This clonotype was counted ten times or more. What it binds is not known. A library of TCRbeta sequences, prepared with unique molecular identifiers, was generated. TCRdb used MiXCR to reprocess the PCR reads, holding one entry per CDR3 protein. The sample shows approximately 110,000 distinct CDR3 sequences, roughly 24% of them seen only once. The clonotype originates from a male patient between 2 and 9 years old who had a stem cell transplant for chronic granulomatous disease, so the T cells may come from the graft donor. The sample consisted of PBMCs, mostly from graft donor cells, taken 180 days after TCRalphabeta/CD19-depleted stem cell transplant.

In DNA, the CDR3 is TGTGCCAGCGGGGCGGCTAGCACAGATACGCAGTATTTT. Residues: CASGAASTDTQYF. The chain couples TRBV7-2 to TRBJ2-3; a weak D match, TRBD1 (5 bases). The CDR3 is 13 amino acids. V was shortened by 8 bases and J by 0 bases, with 9 bases between the two germline ends. Germline CDR1 and CDR2: SGHTA and FQGNSA.